Below are 10 T cell receptor beta chains sequenced from a single sample in a study of blood T cell repertoires in COVID-19. The method was immunoSEQ multiplex PCR; TCRdb's version includes in-frame clones alone and lacks a portion of them. Here the sample spans about 130,000 clones, approximately 88% being singletons. The specimen was peripheral blood. The receptors derive from a man aged 50-60 years with acute or convalescent COVID-19.

The V gene is TRBV29-1, the J gene TRBJ2-7, with D perhaps TRBD1 (5 bases). The V and J ends lost 4 bases and 2 bases respectively, with 12 bases between them. The CDR3 spans 13 residues. Germline CDR1 reads SQVTM; CDR2 reads ANQGSEA. The CDR3 DNA is TGCAGCGTTGTTCGAAGGGGAACCTACGAGCAGTACTTC. Translation gives CSVVRRGTYEQYF.

This clone was found once. The chain has TRBV24-1 and TRBJ2-3; tentatively, D is TRBD2 (5 bases). V was clipped by 1 base and J by 5 bases, with 12 bases between them. The CDR3 is 15 amino acids. The germline gives CDR1 KGHDR, CDR2 SFDVKD. CDR3 coding DNA: TGTGCCACCAGTGATTTCCCCCGAGGGATAGATACGCAGTATTTT. Residues: CATSDFPRGIDTQYF.

This clone was seen just once. V usage is TRBV5-1 and J usage is TRBJ2-6; weak D call: TRBD1 (5 bases). The germline V gene encodes CDR1 SGHRS and CDR2 YFSETQ. Trimming cost V 3 bases and J 0 bases, with 25 bases left between them. The CDR3 length is 21 residues. CDR3 in amino acids: CASSSLLFWTMSSSGANVLTF. The CDR3 DNA sequence: TGCGCCAGCAGCTCCCTCCTCTTCTGGACAATGTCTAGCTCTGGGGCCAACGTCCTGACTTTC.

This sequence joins TRBV28 and TRBJ1-1, with D possibly being TRBD1 (5 bases). The length of the CDR3 is 15 residues. V was cut by 3 bases and J by 6 bases, with 17 bases left in between. Per germline, CDR1 MDHEN and CDR2 SYDVKM. CDR3 bases: TGTGCCAGCAGTTTCCCAAAGGGGCGAGGCGCTGAAGCTTTCTTT. Protein product: CASSFPKGRGAEAFF.

The V and J genes are TRBV19 and TRBJ2-1; 10 positions match TRBD2. J gave up 8 bases and V 3 bases, and 13 bases lay outside the gene matches. Germline assignment: CDR1 LNHDA and CDR2 SQIVND (reference sequence). This CDR3 is built from 17 residues. CDR3 in DNA: TGTGCCAGTAGTATGAGCAGGGATAGCGGGAGGAGCTATGAGCAGTTCTTC. Protein: CASSMSRDSGRSYEQFF.

This chain connects TRBV25-1 to TRBJ2-7; D not resolved. CDR1 and CDR2 from the germline V gene are MGHDK and SYGVNS. Trimming left V 5 bases short and J 6 bases short, with 14 bases between. The CDR3 extends over 13 amino acids. CDR3: CASSSQPSGEQYF. CDR3 DNA: TGTGCCAGCAGTTCCCAACCTAGTGGCGAGCAGTACTTC.

This rearrangement joins TRBV28 to TRBJ1-2; 7 bases map to TRBD1. Trimming removed 6 bases from V and 3 bases from J; junction bases left unmatched: 10. There are 15 residues in the CDR3. In germline, CDR1 is MDHEN, CDR2 SYDVKM. This chain's CDR3 is CASSPGGGGDYGYTF. In DNA, the CDR3 is TGTGCCAGCAGCCCAGGGGGTGGCGGCGACTATGGCTACACCTTC.

This chain uses TRBV3-1 (or the pseudogene TRBV3-2) with TRBJ1-4, with D possibly matching TRBD1 (5 bases). Looked up from germline, CDR1 is LGHDT and CDR2 is YNNKEL (reference sequence). This CDR3 is 15 amino acids long. The ends were cut back, 1 base at V and 7 bases at J, with 13 bases in the middle. In nucleotides, the CDR3 is TGTGCCAGCAGCCAAGGTGACAGAGCCCTTGAAAAACTGTTTTTT. Amino acid sequence: CASSQGDRALEKLFF.

The V and J genes are TRBV5-1 and TRBJ2-1; tentatively, D is TRBD2 (6 bases). V dropped 1 base and J dropped 3 bases, with 14 bases sitting between them. This CDR3 is 16 amino acids long. Germline assignment: CDR1 SGHRS and CDR2 YFSETQ. In nucleotides, the CDR3 is TGCGCCAGCAGCTTGATCCCGGGAGCGAACTACAATGAGCAGTTCTTC. Protein sequence: CASSLIPGANYNEQFF.

The V gene is TRBV6-1, the J gene TRBJ1-1; D may be TRBD1 (5 bases). The CDR3 sequence is 14 residues long. V gave up 2 bases and J gave up 4 bases, with 11 bases separating them. Looked up from germline, CDR1 is MNHNS and CDR2 is SASEGT. The CDR3 loop is CASSEQGFGTEAFF. In DNA, the CDR3 is TGTGCCAGCAGTGAACAGGGTTTTGGCACTGAAGCTTTCTTT.